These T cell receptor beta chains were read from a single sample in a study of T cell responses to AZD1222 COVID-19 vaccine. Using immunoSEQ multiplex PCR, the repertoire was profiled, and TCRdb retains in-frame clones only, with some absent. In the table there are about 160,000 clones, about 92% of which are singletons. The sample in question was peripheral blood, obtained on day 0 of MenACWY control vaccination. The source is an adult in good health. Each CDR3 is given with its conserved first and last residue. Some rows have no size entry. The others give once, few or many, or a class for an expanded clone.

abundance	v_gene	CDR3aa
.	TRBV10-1	CASRIKRGPGQGANYGYTF
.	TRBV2	CASSGPSGTGELFF
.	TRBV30	CAWSGFTRNEQYF
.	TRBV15	CATSRRGPTNEKLFF
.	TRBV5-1	CASSLGVPNEKLFF
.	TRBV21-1	CASSKWEPGDTEAFF
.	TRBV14	CASSPTTGANEKLFF
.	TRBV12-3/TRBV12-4	CASSLGDNYEQYF
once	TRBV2	CASSDPRGRGITEAFF
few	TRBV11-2	CASTLSGPGAHYGYTF
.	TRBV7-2	CASSLLQGRAGYTF
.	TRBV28	CASITPRQGKEKLFF
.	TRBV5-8	CASSLKVFRGSPLHF
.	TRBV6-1	CASSELRNSNQPQHF
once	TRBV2	CASSWSGTNTEAFF
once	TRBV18	CASSSGTVNTEAFF
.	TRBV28	CASSLEVFYGYTF
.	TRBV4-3	CASSQIHTNSPLHF
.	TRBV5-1	CASSASGSLTTDTQYF
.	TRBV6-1	CASSEGPRGSGNTIYF
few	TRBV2	CASRQRLSFSF
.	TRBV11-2	CASSLDRNNQPQHF
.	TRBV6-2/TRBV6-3	CASSPGQVGQTQYF